The rows below give T cell receptor beta chains drawn from one sample of a study of identifying expanded T cells in peripheral blood. Data came from immunoSEQ multiplex PCR; TCRdb stores just in-frame clones and leaves some out. The sample consists of under 150,000 clones, approximately 84% of them appearing once. The sample was blood. Receptors were obtained from a person aged 18-70 years in good health. Both conserved end residues are part of each CDR3. Fields, in order: D gene, J gene, V gene, clone size, CDR3 protein, CDR3 DNA. A D gene is named only where the DNA matches it firmly. Size is omitted from some rows. Given values are once, few, many or a class for expanded clones.

D gene: TRBD1; J gene: TRBJ1-1; V gene: TRBV7-9; clone size: -; CDR3 protein: CASSDRGGGTEAFF; CDR3 DNA: TGTGCCAGCAGCGACAGGGGAGGCGGCACTGAAGCTTTCTTT
D gene: TRBD2; J gene: TRBJ2-5; V gene: TRBV11-1; clone size: -; CDR3 protein: CASSSWEGQETQYF; CDR3 DNA: TGTGCCAGCAGCTCCTGGGAGGGTCAAGAGACCCAGTACTTC
D gene: -; J gene: TRBJ2-7; V gene: TRBV13; clone size: -; CDR3 protein: CASSLGWPYEQYF; CDR3 DNA: TGTGCCAGCAGCTTGGGGTGGCCCTACGAGCAGTACTTC
D gene: -; J gene: TRBJ2-3; V gene: TRBV9; clone size: few; CDR3 protein: CASSVAADTQYF; CDR3 DNA: TGTGCCAGCAGCGTAGCGGCAGATACGCAGTATTTT
D gene: -; J gene: TRBJ2-5; V gene: TRBV4-1; clone size: -; CDR3 protein: CASSQGRAWKETQYF; CDR3 DNA: TGCGCCAGCAGCCAAGGACGGGCATGGAAAGAGACCCAGTACTTC
D gene: TRBD2; J gene: TRBJ2-2; V gene: TRBV7-9; clone size: -; CDR3 protein: CASSPTGLVSSGELFF; CDR3 DNA: TGTGCCAGCAGCCCAACGGGACTAGTGAGCTCCGGGGAGCTGTTTTTT
D gene: -; J gene: TRBJ1-1; V gene: TRBV11-2; clone size: few; CDR3 protein: CASSFQGGTEAFF; CDR3 DNA: TGTGCCAGCAGCTTCCAGGGAGGCACTGAAGCTTTCTTT
D gene: -; J gene: TRBJ2-3; V gene: TRBV5-1; clone size: -; CDR3 protein: CASRSQGSTDTQYF; CDR3 DNA: TGCGCCAGCAGGTCGCAGGGGAGCACAGATACGCAGTATTTT
D gene: -; J gene: TRBJ1-2; V gene: TRBV5-8; clone size: -; CDR3 protein: CASRLEIYGYTF; CDR3 DNA: TGTGCCAGCAGACTTGAGATCTATGGCTACACCTTC
D gene: -; J gene: TRBJ1-5; V gene: TRBV19; clone size: -; CDR3 protein: CASSISSHTQPQHF; CDR3 DNA: TGTGCCAGTAGTATCTCATCACACACTCAGCCCCAGCATTTT
D gene: -; J gene: TRBJ2-5; V gene: TRBV5-1; clone size: -; CDR3 protein: CASSSTSRETQYF; CDR3 DNA: TGCGCCAGCAGCTCCACTAGCAGGGAGACCCAGTACTTC
D gene: TRBD1; J gene: TRBJ1-2; V gene: TRBV6-5; clone size: -; CDR3 protein: CASSYQGVRDGYTF; CDR3 DNA: TGTGCCAGCAGTTACCAGGGGGTAAGGGATGGCTACACCTTC
D gene: -; J gene: TRBJ1-3; V gene: TRBV4-1; clone size: -; CDR3 protein: CASSQVVGPGNTIYF; CDR3 DNA: TGCGCCAGCAGCCAAGTTGTAGGGCCCGGAAACACCATATATTTT
D gene: -; J gene: TRBJ1-1; V gene: TRBV9; clone size: -; CDR3 protein: CASSPRTDKNTEAFF; CDR3 DNA: TGTGCCAGCAGCCCCCGGACAGACAAGAACACTGAAGCTTTCTTT
D gene: -; J gene: TRBJ2-7; V gene: TRBV5-5; clone size: -; CDR3 protein: CASTPRQNPSVDEQYF; CDR3 DNA: TGTGCCAGCACCCCGCGACAGAACCCCTCGGTGGACGAGCAGTACTTC
D gene: -; J gene: TRBJ1-3; V gene: TRBV9; clone size: -; CDR3 protein: CASSVGRGLSGNTIYF; CDR3 DNA: TGTGCCAGCAGCGTAGGGCGAGGGTTATCTGGAAACACCATATATTTT
D gene: TRBD1; J gene: TRBJ1-4; V gene: TRBV18; clone size: -; CDR3 protein: CASSPRVTGGSNEKLFF; CDR3 DNA: TGTGCCAGCTCACCACGGGTTACAGGGGGCTCTAATGAAAAACTGTTTTTT
D gene: TRBD1; J gene: TRBJ1-2; V gene: TRBV10-1; clone size: -; CDR3 protein: CASSVPGQGAGGYTF; CDR3 DNA: TGCGCCAGCAGTGTCCCGGGACAGGGGGCGGGTGGCTACACCTTC
D gene: -; J gene: TRBJ2-7; V gene: TRBV5-1; clone size: -; CDR3 protein: CASSFDPGVAYEQYF; CDR3 DNA: TGCGCCAGCAGCTTTGACCCTGGGGTAGCCTACGAGCAGTACTTC
D gene: TRBD1; J gene: TRBJ1-1; V gene: TRBV30; clone size: few; CDR3 protein: CAWTQGARGTEAFF; CDR3 DNA: TGTGCCTGGACCCAGGGGGCGCGAGGCACTGAAGCTTTCTTT